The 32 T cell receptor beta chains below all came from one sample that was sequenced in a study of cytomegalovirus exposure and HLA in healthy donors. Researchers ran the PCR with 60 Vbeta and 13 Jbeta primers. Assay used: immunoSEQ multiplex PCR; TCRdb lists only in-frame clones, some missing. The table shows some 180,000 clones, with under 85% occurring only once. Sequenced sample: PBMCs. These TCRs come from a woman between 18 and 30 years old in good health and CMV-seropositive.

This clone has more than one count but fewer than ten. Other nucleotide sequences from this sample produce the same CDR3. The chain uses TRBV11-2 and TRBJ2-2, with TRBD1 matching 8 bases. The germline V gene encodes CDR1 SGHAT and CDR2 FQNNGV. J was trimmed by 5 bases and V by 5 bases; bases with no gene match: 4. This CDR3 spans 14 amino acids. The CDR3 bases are TGTGCCAGCAGCCGGACAGGGTTTACCGGGGAGCTGTTTTTT. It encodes CASSRTGFTGELFF.

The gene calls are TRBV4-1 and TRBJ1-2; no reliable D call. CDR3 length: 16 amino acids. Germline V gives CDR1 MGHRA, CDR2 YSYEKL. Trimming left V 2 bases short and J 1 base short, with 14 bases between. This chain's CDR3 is CASSQPAGSLNYGYTF. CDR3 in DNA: TGCGCCAGCAGCCAACCGGCGGGCTCTCTTAACTATGGCTACACCTTC.

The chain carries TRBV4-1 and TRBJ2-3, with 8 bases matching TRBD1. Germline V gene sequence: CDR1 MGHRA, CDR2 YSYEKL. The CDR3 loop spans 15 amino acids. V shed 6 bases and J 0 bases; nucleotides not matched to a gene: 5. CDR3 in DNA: TGCGCCAGCAGTGACGGGACAGGTAGCACAGATACGCAGTATTTT. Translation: CASSDGTGSTDTQYF.

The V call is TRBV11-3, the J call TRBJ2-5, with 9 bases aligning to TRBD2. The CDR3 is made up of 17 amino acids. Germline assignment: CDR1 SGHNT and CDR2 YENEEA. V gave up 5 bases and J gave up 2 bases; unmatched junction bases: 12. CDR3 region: CASSLGQGSGGQETQYF. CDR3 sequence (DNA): TGTGCCAGCAGCCTGGGCCAGGGTAGCGGGGGACAAGAGACCCAGTACTTC.

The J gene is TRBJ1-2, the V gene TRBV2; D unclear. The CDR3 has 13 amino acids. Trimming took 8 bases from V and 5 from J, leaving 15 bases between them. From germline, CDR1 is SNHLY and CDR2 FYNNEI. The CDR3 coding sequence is TGTGCCAGCCCGAGAGGCGGGGTATATGGCTACACCTTC. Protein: CASPRGGVYGYTF.

The CDR3 bases are TGTGCCAGCAGCCCCTCGACAGGGGACAATCAGCCCCAGCATTTT. Translated: CASSPSTGDNQPQHF. The chain employs TRBV5-6 and TRBJ1-5, with 8 bases that match TRBD1. Germline V gene data show CDR1 as SGHDT and CDR2 as YYEEEE. Trimming took 4 bases from V and 3 from J; bases not matched to a gene: 6. The CDR3 consists of 15 residues.

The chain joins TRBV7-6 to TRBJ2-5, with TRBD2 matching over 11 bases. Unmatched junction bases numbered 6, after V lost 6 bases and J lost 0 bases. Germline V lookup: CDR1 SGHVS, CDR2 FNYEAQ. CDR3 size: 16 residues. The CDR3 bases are TGTGCCAGCAGATACCTAGCGGGGGGCGACCAAGAGACCCAGTACTTC. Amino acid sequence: CASRYLAGGDQETQYF.

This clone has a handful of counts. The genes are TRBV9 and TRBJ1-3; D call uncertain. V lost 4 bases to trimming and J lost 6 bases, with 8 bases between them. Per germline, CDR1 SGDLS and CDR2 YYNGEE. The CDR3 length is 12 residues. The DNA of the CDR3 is TGTGCCAGCAGCCCCCCAGAAAACACCATATATTTT. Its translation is CASSPPENTIYF.

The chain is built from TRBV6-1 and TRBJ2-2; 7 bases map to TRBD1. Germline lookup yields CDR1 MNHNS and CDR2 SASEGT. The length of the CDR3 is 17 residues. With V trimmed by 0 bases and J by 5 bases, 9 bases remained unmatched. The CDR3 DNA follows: TGTGCCAGCAGTGAAGCGTCCGGGACAGTGGTGACCGGGGAGCTGTTTTTT. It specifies CASSEASGTVVTGELFF.

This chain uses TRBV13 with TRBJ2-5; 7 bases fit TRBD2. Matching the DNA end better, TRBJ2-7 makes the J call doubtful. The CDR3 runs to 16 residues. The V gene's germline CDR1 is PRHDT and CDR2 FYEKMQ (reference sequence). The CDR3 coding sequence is TGTGCCAGCAGCTCAGAAACTGGACTAGGGGTCAACGAGCAGTACTTC. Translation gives CASSSETGLGVNEQYF.

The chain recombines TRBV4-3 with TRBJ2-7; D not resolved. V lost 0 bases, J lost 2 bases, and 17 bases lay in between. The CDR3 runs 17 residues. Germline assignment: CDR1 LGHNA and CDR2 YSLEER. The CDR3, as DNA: TGCGCCAGCAGCCAAGATGCTAGAGGCTACCACGCCTACGAGCAGTACTTC. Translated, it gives CASSQDARGYHAYEQYF.

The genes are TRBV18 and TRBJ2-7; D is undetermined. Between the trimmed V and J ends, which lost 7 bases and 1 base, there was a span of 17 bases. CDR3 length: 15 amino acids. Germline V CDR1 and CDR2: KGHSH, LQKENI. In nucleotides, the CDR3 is TGTGCCAGCTACCTCCGGCCAGGTACTTCCTACGAGCAGTACTTC. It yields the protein CASYLRPGTSYEQYF.

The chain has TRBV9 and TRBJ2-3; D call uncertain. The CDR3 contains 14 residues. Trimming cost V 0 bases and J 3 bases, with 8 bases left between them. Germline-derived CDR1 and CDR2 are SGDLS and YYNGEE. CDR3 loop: CASSVVDRTDTQYF. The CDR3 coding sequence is TGTGCCAGCAGCGTAGTAGATCGTACAGATACGCAGTATTTT.

CDR3: CASSSDRVYTGELFF. The DNA of the CDR3 is TGTGCCAGCAGCTCCGACAGGGTGTATACCGGGGAGCTGTTTTTT. The chain joins TRBV5-6 to TRBJ2-2; 7 nucleotides match TRBD1. Trimming removed 3 bases from V and 5 bases from J; junction bases left unmatched: 7. The CDR3 has 15 amino acids. CDR1 and CDR2 from the germline V gene are SGHDT and YYEEEE.

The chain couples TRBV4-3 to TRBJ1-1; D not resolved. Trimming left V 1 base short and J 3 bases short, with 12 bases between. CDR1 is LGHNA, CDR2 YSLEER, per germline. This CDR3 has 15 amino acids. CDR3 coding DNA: TGCGCCAGCAGCCAAGGGGCGAAAACGGACACTGAAGCTTTCTTT. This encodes CASSQGAKTDTEAFF.

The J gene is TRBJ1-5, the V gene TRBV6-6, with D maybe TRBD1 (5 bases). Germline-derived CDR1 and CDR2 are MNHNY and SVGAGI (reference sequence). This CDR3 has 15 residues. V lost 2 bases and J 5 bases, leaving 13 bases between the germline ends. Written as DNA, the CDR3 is TGTGCCAGCAGTTACCGAGGGACTGGCGATCAGCCCCAGCATTTT. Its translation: CASSYRGTGDQPQHF.

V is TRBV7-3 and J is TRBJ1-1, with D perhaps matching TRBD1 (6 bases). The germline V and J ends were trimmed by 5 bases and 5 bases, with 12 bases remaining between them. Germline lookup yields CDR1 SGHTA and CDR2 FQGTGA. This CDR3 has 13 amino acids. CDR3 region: CASSVIRGTEAFF. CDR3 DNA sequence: TGTGCCAGCAGCGTAATCAGGGGAACTGAAGCTTTCTTT.

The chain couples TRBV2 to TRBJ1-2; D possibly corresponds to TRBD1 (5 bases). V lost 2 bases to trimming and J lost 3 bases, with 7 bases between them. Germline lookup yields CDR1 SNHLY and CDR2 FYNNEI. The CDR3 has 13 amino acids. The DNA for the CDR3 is TGTGCCAGCAGTGAACAGGGTGACTATGGCTACACCTTC. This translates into CASSEQGDYGYTF.

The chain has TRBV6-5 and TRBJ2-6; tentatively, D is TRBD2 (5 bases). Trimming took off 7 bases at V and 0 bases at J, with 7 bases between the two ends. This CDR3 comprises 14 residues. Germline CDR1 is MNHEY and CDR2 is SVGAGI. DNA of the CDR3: TGTGCCAGCACCCGGGACTCTGGGGCCAACGTCCTGACTTTC. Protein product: CASTRDSGANVLTF.

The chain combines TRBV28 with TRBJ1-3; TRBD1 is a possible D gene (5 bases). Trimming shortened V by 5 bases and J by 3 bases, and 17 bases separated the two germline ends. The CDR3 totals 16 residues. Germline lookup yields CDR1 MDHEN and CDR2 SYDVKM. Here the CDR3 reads CASSLLPGRRGNTIYF. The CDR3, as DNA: TGTGCCAGCAGTCTCCTCCCAGGGAGGCGTGGAAACACCATATATTTT.

The CDR3 DNA is TGTGCCAGCAGCCCCGATAGCGGGGGTGAGGAGACCCAGTACTTC. Residues: CASSPDSGGEETQYF. The chain joins TRBV11-2 to TRBJ2-5; TRBD2 matches at 9 bases. CDR1 is SGHAT and CDR2 is FQNNGV in the germline V gene. The CDR3 covers 15 residues. With V trimmed by 5 bases and J by 5 bases, 9 bases remained unmatched. Looking up the rest from reference TRBV11-2 and TRBJ2-5 gives the full variable domain: EAGVAQSPRYKIIEKRQSVAFWCNPISGHATLYWYQQILGQGPKLLIQFQNNGVVDDSQLPKDRFSAERLKGVDSTLKIQPAKLEDSAVYLCASSPDSGGEETQYFGPGTRLLVL.

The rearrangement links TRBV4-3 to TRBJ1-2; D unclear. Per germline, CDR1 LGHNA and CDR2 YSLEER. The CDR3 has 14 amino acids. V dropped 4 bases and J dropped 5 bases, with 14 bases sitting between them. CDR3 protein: CASSPGNGDYGYTF. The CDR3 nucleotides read TGCGCCAGCAGCCCCGGGAACGGAGATTATGGCTACACCTTC.

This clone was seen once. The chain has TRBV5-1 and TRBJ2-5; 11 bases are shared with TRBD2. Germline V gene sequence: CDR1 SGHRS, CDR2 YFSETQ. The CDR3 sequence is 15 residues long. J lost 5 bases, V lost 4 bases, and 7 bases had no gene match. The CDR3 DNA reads TGCGCCAGCAGCCCCTTAGCGGGGGGGGTGGAGACCCAGTACTTC. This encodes CASSPLAGGVETQYF.

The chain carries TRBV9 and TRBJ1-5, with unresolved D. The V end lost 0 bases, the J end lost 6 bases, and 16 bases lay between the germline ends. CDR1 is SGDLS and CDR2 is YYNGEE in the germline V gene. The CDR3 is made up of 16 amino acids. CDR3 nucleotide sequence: TGTGCCAGCAGCGTAGTCGGGTCCGGACTCGGTCAGCCCCAGCATTTT. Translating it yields CASSVVGSGLGQPQHF. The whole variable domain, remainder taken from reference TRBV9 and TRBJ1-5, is DSGVTQTPKHLITATGQRVTLRCSPRSGDLSVYWYQQSLDQGLQFLIQYYNGEERAKGNILERFSAQQFPDLHSELNLSSLELGDSALYFCASSVVGSGLGQPQHFGDGTRLSIL.

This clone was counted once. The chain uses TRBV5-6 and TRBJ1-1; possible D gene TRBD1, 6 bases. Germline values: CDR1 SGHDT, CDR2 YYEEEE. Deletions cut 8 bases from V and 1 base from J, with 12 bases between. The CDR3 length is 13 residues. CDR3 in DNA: TGTGCCAGTACAATAGGGGGGAACACTGAAGCTTTCTTT. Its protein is CASTIGGNTEAFF.

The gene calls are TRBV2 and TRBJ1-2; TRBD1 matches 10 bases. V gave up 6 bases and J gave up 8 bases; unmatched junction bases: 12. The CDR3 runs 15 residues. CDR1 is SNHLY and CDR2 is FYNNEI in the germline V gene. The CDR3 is CASSVLTGGSQGYTF. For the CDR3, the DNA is TGTGCCAGCAGCGTATTGACAGGGGGCAGCCAAGGCTACACCTTC.

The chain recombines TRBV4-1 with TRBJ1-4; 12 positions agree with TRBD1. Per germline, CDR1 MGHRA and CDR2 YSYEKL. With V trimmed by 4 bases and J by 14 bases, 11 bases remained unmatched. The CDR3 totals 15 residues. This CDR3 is CASSRPGQGADRLFF. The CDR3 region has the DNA TGCGCCAGCAGCCGGCCGGGACAGGGGGCTGACCGGCTGTTTTTT.

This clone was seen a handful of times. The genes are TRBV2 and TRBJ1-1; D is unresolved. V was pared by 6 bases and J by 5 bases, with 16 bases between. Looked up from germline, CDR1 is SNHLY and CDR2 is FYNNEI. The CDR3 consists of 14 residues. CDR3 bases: TGTGCCAGCAGGGGGAGGGCGCGGGGTACTGAAGCTTTCTTT. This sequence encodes CASRGRARGTEAFF.

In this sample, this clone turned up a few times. The CDR3 reads CASSVGQPKGEKLFF. CDR3 coding DNA: TGTGCCAGCAGCGTGGGACAGCCCAAGGGTGAAAAACTGTTTTTT. The chain uses TRBV2 and TRBJ1-4; 7 bases match TRBD1. The CDR3 is 15 amino acids. Germline V gene sequence: CDR1 SNHLY, CDR2 FYNNEI. Germline trimming cut 6 bases from V and 7 bases from J; bases unmatched to any gene: 11.

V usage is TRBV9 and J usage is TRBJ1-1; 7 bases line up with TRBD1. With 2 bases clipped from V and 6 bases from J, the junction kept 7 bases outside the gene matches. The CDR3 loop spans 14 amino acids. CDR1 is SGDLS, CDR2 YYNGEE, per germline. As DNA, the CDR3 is TGTGCCAGCAGCGTCACAGGGGAGTCGTCTGAAGCTTTCTTT. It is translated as CASSVTGESSEAFF.

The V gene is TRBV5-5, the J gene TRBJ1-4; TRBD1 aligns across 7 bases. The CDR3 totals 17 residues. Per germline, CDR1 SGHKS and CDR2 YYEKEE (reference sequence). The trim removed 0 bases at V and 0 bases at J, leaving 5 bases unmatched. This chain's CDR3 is CASSLGDRVATNEKLFF. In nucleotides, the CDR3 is TGTGCCAGCAGCTTGGGGGACAGAGTTGCAACTAATGAAAAACTGTTTTTT.

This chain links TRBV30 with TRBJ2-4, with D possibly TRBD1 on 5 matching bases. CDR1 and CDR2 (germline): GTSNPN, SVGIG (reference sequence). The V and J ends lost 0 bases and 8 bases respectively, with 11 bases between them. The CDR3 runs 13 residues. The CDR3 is CAWSVRVGDIQYF. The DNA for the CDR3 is TGTGCCTGGAGTGTTCGGGTAGGGGACATTCAGTACTTC.